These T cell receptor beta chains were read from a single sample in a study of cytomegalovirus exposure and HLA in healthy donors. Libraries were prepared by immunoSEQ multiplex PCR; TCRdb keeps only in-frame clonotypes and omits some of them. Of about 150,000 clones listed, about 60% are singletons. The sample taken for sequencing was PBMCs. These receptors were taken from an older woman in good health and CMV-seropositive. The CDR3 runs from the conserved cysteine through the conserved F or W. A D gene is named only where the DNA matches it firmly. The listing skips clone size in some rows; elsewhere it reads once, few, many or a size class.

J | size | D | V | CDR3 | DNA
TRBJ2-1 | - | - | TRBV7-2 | CASSLGTVNEQFF | TGTGCCAGCAGCTTAGGGACAGTGAATGAGCAGTTCTTC
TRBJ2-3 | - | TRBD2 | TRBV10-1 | CASSESGGGTDTQYF | TGCGCCAGCAGTGAGTCGGGCGGGGGAACAGATACGCAGTATTTT
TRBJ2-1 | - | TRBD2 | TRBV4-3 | CASSQDWTSGYNEQFF | TGCGCCAGCAGCCAAGATTGGACTAGCGGTTACAATGAGCAGTTCTTC
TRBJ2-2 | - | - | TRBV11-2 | CASSHPGAGPTGELFF | TGTGCCAGCAGTCATCCGGGAGCAGGACCGACCGGGGAGCTGTTTTTT
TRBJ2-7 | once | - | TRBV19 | CASSRQDSYEQYF | TGTGCCAGTAGTAGGCAGGATTCCTACGAGCAGTACTTC
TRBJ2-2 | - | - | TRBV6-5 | CASSYSGGELFF | TGTGCCAGCAGTTACAGCGGCGGGGAGCTGTTTTTT
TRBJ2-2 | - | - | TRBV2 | CASSERLANTGELFF | TGTGCCAGCAGTGAAAGACTAGCGAACACCGGGGAGCTGTTTTTT
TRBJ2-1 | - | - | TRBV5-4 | CASSRGTHEQFF | TGTGCCAGCAGCCGCGGGACTCATGAGCAGTTCTTC
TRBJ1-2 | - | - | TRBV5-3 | CARSLIRGETDYGYTF | TGTGCCAGAAGCTTGATTCGGGGGGAAACGGACTATGGCTACACCTTC
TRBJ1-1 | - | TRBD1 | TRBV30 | CAWATGDEAFF | TGTGCCTGGGCTACAGGGGACGAAGCTTTCTTT
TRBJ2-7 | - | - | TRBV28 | CASSLRGRDHEQYF | TGTGCCAGCAGTTTAAGGGGGAGAGACCACGAGCAGTACTTC
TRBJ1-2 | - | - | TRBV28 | CASSFLTVGYTF | TGTGCCAGCAGTTTCTTGACAGTTGGCTACACCTTC
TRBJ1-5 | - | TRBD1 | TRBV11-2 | CASSLPGGKPQHF | TGTGCCAGCAGCTTACCAGGGGGGAAGCCCCAGCATTTT
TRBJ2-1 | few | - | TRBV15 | CATSELGASYNEQFF | TGTGCCACCAGCGAATTAGGGGCTTCATACAATGAGCAGTTCTTC
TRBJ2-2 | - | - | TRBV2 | CASRGSGRTGELFF | TGTGCCAGCAGGGGTAGCGGTAGAACCGGGGAGCTGTTTTTT
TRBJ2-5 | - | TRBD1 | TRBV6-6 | CASSPDRYQETQYF | TGTGCCAGCAGTCCGGACAGGTACCAAGAGACCCAGTACTTC
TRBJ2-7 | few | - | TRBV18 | CASSPGTVYSEQYF | TGTGCCAGCTCCCCCGGGACTGTTTATAGCGAGCAGTACTTC
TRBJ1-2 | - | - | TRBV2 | CASSEEMRVPNYGYTF | TGTGCCAGCAGTGAAGAGATGAGGGTTCCTAACTATGGCTACACCTTC
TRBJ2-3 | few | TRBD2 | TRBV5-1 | CASSLSSGRTDTQYF | TGCGCCAGCAGCTTGTCTAGCGGGAGAACAGATACGCAGTATTTT
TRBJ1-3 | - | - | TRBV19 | CASQASSGNTIYF | TGTGCCAGTCAGGCCAGCTCTGGAAACACCATATATTTT
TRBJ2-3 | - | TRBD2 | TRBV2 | CASRDGREGLADTQYF | TGTGCCAGCAGGGACGGGAGGGAGGGCCTGGCAGATACGCAGTATTTT
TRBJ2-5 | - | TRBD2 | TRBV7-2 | CASSLAQLAGGETQYF | TGTGCCAGCAGCTTAGCGCAGCTAGCGGGAGGAGAGACCCAGTACTTC
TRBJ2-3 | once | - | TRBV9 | CASSVGLAMRTDTQYF | TGTGCCAGCAGCGTAGGGCTAGCGATGCGCACAGATACGCAGTATTTT
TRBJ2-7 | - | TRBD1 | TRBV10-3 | CAISESRGQGYEQYF | TGTGCCATCAGTGAGTCGAGGGGACAGGGGTACGAGCAGTACTTC
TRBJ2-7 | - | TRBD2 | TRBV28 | CASSPSGGRAHEQYF | TGTGCCAGCAGTCCCTCCGGCGGGAGGGCTCACGAGCAGTACTTC
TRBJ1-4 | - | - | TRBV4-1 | CASSPPGTDNEKLFF | TGCGCCAGCAGCCCCCCCGGGACTGATAATGAAAAACTGTTTTTT
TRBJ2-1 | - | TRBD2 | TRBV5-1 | CASSKLAGGPNEQFF | TGCGCCAGCAGCAAACTAGCGGGAGGGCCCAATGAGCAGTTCTTC
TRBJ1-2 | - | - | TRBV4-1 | CASSQDRRDYDYTF | TGCGCCAGCAGCCAAGATCGCAGGGACTATGACTACACCTTC
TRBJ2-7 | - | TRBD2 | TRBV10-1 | CASSESSSGVNYEQYF | TGCGCCAGCAGTGAGTCGTCTAGCGGGGTTAACTACGAGCAGTACTTC
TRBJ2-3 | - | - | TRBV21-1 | CASSKAPYQQGHGRTDTQYF | TGTGCCAGCAGCAAAGCCCCTTACCAGCAGGGGCATGGTCGCACAGATACGCAGTATTTT
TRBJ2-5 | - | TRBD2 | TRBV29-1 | CSVRGGGWKTQYF | TGCAGCGTTCGGGGGGGCGGGTGGAAGACCCAGTACTTC
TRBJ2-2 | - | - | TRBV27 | CASSFITARTGELFF | TGTGCCAGCAGTTTTATAACGGCTAGAACCGGGGAGCTATTTTTT
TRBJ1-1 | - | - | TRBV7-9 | CASSSDWNTEAFF | TGTGCCAGCAGCTCTGACTGGAACACTGAAGCTTTCTTT
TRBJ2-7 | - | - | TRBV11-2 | CASSARGGSYEQYF | TGTGCCAGCAGCGCGAGGGGGGGGTCCTACGAGCAGTACTTC
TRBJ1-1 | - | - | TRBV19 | CASSTPQGTEAFF | TGTGCCAGTAGTACCCCCCAGGGCACTGAAGCTTTCTTT
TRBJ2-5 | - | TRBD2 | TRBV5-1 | CASSSGTSGFGLKETQYF | TGCGCCAGCAGCTCCGGGACTAGCGGGTTTGGGCTGAAAGAGACCCAGTACTTC
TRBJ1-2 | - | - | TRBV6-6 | CASTGWGDYGYTF | TGTGCCAGCACGGGGTGGGGGGACTATGGCTACACCTTC
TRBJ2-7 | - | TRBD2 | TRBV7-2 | CASSSRGGTFAEQYF | TGTGCCAGCAGCTCCCGGGGAGGGACCTTCGCCGAGCAGTACTTC
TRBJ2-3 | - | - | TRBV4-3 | CASSQDAVGRDTQYF | TGCGCCAGCAGCCAAGATGCGGTGGGGAGAGATACGCAGTATTTT
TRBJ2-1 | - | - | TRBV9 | CASSVGGLAHYNEQFF | TGTGCCAGCAGCGTAGGAGGCCTAGCGCATTACAATGAGCAGTTCTTC
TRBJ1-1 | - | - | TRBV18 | CASSQRQLNTEAFF | TGTGCCAGCTCACAAAGACAGCTGAACACTGAAGCTTTCTTT
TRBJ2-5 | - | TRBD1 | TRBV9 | CASSASTGRETQYF | TGTGCCAGCAGCGCATCGACAGGGAGAGAGACCCAGTACTTC
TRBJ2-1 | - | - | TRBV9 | CASSVRGNGEGDNEQFF | TGTGCCAGCAGCGTACGAGGGAACGGAGAAGGTGACAATGAGCAGTTCTTC
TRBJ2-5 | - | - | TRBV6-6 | CASSYGDGSTQYF | TGTGCCAGCAGTTACGGAGACGGGTCGACCCAGTACTTC